A selection of T cell receptor beta chains follows, all from one sample in a study of technical replicates of blood from several donors. Libraries were prepared by immunoSEQ multiplex PCR; TCRdb keeps only in-frame clonotypes and omits some of them. There are about 85,000 clones in the sample; roughly 94% occur only once, and roughly 0.25% lies in the top ten. The sequencing sample was made of T cells isolated from PBMCs. These receptors were taken from a human donor in good health. Each CDR3 is given with its conserved first and last residue. The order of the fields is CDR3 protein, CDR3 DNA, clone size, J gene, V gene, D gene. The D gene is left open where the match is weak. The size of a clone is reported for some rows only, either as once, few or many, or as a class for expanded clones.

CDR3: CASSPRDRINAQYF
DNA: TGTGCCAGCAGTCCCCGGGACAGGATTAATGCCCAGTACTTC
size: .
J: TRBJ2-5
V: TRBV27
D: TRBD1

CDR3: CASSQGHGPTSGRADTQYF
DNA: TGTGCCAGCAGCCAAGGGCACGGCCCAACTAGCGGGAGAGCAGATACGCAGTATTTT
size: .
J: TRBJ2-3
V: TRBV4-2
D: TRBD2

CDR3: CASSPGLAGASDTQYF
DNA: TGTGCCAGCAGCCCCGGACTAGCGGGAGCGTCAGATACGCAGTATTTT
size: once
J: TRBJ2-3
V: TRBV13
D: TRBD2

CDR3: CASSELEGGTEAFF
DNA: TGTGCCAGCAGTGAATTGGAGGGAGGCACTGAAGCTTTCTTT
size: .
J: TRBJ1-1
V: TRBV25-1
D: .

CDR3: CASSSGQDNEQFF
DNA: TGTGCCAGTAGTAGCGGACAGGACAATGAGCAGTTCTTC
size: .
J: TRBJ2-1
V: TRBV19
D: TRBD1

CDR3: CAIRRPAGLAEASSYNEQFF
DNA: TGCGCCATCAGACGACCGGCGGGACTAGCGGAAGCCAGCTCCTACAATGAGCAGTTCTTC
size: .
J: TRBJ2-1
V: TRBV10-2
D: TRBD2

CDR3: CASSTGRETYEQYF
DNA: TGTGCCAGCAGTACTGGGCGGGAAACCTACGAGCAGTACTTC
size: .
J: TRBJ2-7
V: TRBV5-6
D: .

CDR3: CASSLRDIDYEQYF
DNA: TGTGCCAGCAGCTTACGGGACATAGACTACGAGCAGTACTTC
size: .
J: TRBJ2-7
V: TRBV7-8
D: .

CDR3: CARNRQGSSYNEQFF
DNA: TGTGCCAGAAACCGACAGGGGAGCTCCTACAATGAGCAGTTCTTC
size: .
J: TRBJ2-1
V: TRBV2
D: TRBD1

CDR3: CSVEERRDRGTAQYF
DNA: TGCAGCGTTGAAGAAAGACGGGACAGGGGGACTGCGCAGTATTTT
size: .
J: TRBJ2-3
V: TRBV29-1
D: TRBD1